This is a list of T cell receptor beta chains from one sample in a study of response to subunit inactivated influenza vaccine. Via MiXCR, TCRdb re-called the RT-PCR reads, giving one row per CDR3 protein. The sample has approximately 520,000 distinct CDR3 sequences, approximately 16% seen once; the top ten hold 3% to 3.5%. The sample was CD4+ T cells sorted from PBMCs, taken less than 30 months after vaccination. These receptors were taken from a man aged 45 to 75 who received an inactivated influenza vaccine. The CDR3 runs from the conserved cysteine through the conserved F or W. A D gene is named only where the DNA matches it firmly. The listing skips clone size in some rows; elsewhere it reads once, few, many or a size class.

abundance,v_gene,j_gene,d_gene,CDR3aa,CDR3nt
many,TRBV2,TRBJ1-5,NA,CASSDRGNQPQHF,TGTGCCAGCAGTGACAGGGGCAATCAGCCCCAGCATTTT
few,TRBV10-3,TRBJ2-3,TRBD2,CAISESHGTSGTDTQYF,TGTGCCATCAGTGAGTCCCACGGGACTAGCGGCACAGATACGCAGTATTTT
few,TRBV11-2,TRBJ2-1,TRBD2,CASSLAGTRGWDEQFF,TGTGCCAGCAGCTTAGCCGGGACTAGGGGTTGGGATGAGCAGTTCTTC
NA,TRBV6-5,TRBJ2-7,TRBD2,CASSYSNPGTSGTYEQYF,TGTGCCAGCAGTTACTCGAACCCGGGGACTAGCGGAACCTACGAGCAGTACTTC
few,TRBV7-2,TRBJ1-1,NA,CASSLDVMRAEAFF,TGTGCCAGCAGCTTGGACGTCATGCGGGCTGAAGCTTTCTTT
NA,TRBV19,TRBJ1-2,NA,CASSPETVSYTF,TGTGCCAGTAGCCCCGAGACAGTGAGCTACACCTTC
NA,TRBV7-3,TRBJ2-3,TRBD2,CASSPTSGRGSDTQYF,TGTGCCAGCAGCCCGACTAGCGGGAGGGGGTCAGATACGCAGTATTTT
many,TRBV10-1,TRBJ1-4,TRBD1,CASSDGTANEKLFF,TGCGCCAGCAGTGATGGGACAGCGAATGAAAAACTGTTTTTT
NA,TRBV29-1,TRBJ2-1,TRBD2,CSALAGEYNEQFF,TGCAGCGCCCTAGCGGGAGAGTACAATGAGCAGTTCTTC
many,TRBV20-1,TRBJ2-2,NA,CSARVWGGQPRIRGNTGELFF,TGCAGTGCTAGAGTTTGGGGAGGTCAGCCTCGTATTAGAGGGAACACCGGGGAGCTGTTTTTT
NA,TRBV7-8,TRBJ2-1,NA,CASGPLAPEQFF,TGTGCCAGCGGACCCCTGGCACCTGAGCAGTTCTTC
NA,TRBV20-1,TRBJ1-1,TRBD1,CSAQTGGINTEAFF,TGCAGTGCACAGACAGGGGGCATAAACACTGAAGCTTTCTTT
NA,TRBV12-3/TRBV12-4,TRBJ2-6,NA,CASSLQGLGANVLTF,TGTGCCAGCAGTCTCCAGGGTCTTGGGGCCAACGTCCTGACTTTC
NA,TRBV18,TRBJ2-1,NA,CASSPPGGSSYNEQFF,TGTGCCAGCTCACCACCGGGCGGAAGCTCCTACAATGAGCAGTTCTTC
NA,TRBV28,TRBJ2-7,TRBD1,CASTEDREAYEQYF,TGTGCCAGCACCGAGGACAGGGAAGCCTACGAGCAGTACTTC
NA,TRBV7-2,TRBJ1-2,NA,CASSLAPSVGYGYTF,TGTGCCAGCAGCTTAGCGCCGTCGGTCGGTTATGGCTACACCTTC
NA,TRBV10-3,TRBJ2-1,NA,CAISDQASSYNEQFF,TGTGCCATCAGTGACCAGGCAAGCTCCTACAATGAGCAGTTCTTC
NA,TRBV5-6,TRBJ2-7,NA,CASSRPDGSYEQYF,TGTGCCAGCAGCCGACCGGACGGATCCTACGAGCAGTACTTC
few,TRBV28,TRBJ1-3,NA,CASSLSAGSSLGNTIYF,TGTGCCAGCAGTTTATCTGCAGGGAGTTCTCTCGGAAACACCATATATTTT
NA,TRBV20-1,TRBJ2-1,TRBD2,CSASPLAGIYNEQFF,TGCAGTGCTAGCCCACTAGCGGGAATATACAATGAGCAGTTCTTC
once,TRBV20-1,TRBJ2-1,TRBD2,CSAQSGTSSLNEQFF,TGCAGTGCCCAATCCGGGACTAGTTCTTTGAATGAGCAGTTCTTC
NA,TRBV11-2,TRBJ2-7,TRBD2,CASSLGGGVSSYEQYF,TGTGCCAGCAGCTTAGGGGGGGGGGTTAGCTCCTACGAGCAGTACTTC
few,TRBV6-1,TRBJ2-2,NA,CASSELGWTLAGELFF,TGTGCCAGCAGTGAACTGGGGTGGACTCTCGCCGGGGAGCTGTTTTTT
NA,TRBV7-2,TRBJ2-2,TRBD2,CASSLASGRTGELFF,TGTGCCAGCAGCTTAGCTAGCGGGAGAACCGGGGAGCTGTTTTTT
few,TRBV5-1,TRBJ1-1,NA,CASSPPAVNTEAFF,TGCGCCAGCAGCCCTCCGGCTGTGAACACTGAAGCTTTCTTT
few,TRBV12-3/TRBV12-4,TRBJ1-1,TRBD1,CASSWGTGQGEAFF,TGTGCCAGCAGCTGGGGGACAGGGCAAGGTGAAGCTTTCTTT
NA,TRBV24-1,TRBJ2-6,NA,CATSDSGGPGANVLTF,TGTGCCACCAGTGATTCCGGGGGGCCTGGGGCCAACGTCCTGACTTTC
NA,TRBV20-1,TRBJ1-1,NA,CSASSGHVPEAFF,TGCAGTGCTAGCTCAGGTCACGTCCCTGAAGCTTTCTTT
few,TRBV28,TRBJ2-1,NA,CASSFGGGSSGREFF,NA
few,TRBV4-3,TRBJ1-6,NA,CASSQDSLVGSPLHF,TGCGCCAGCAGCCAAGATTCACTGGTGGGTTCACCCCTCCACTTT
NA,TRBV7-2,TRBJ2-1,NA,CASSPRSRQYNEQFF,TGTGCCAGCAGCCCCCGGAGCAGGCAGTACAATGAGCAGTTCTTC
NA,TRBV6-5,TRBJ2-7,TRBD2,CASSYSLAGGYEQYF,TGTGCCAGCAGTTACTCCCTAGCGGGTGGATACGAGCAGTACTTC
few,TRBV12-3/TRBV12-4,TRBJ1-5,TRBD1,CASSLRTGIYQPQHF,TGTGCCAGCAGTTTGAGGACAGGGATATACCAGCCCCAGCATTTT
few,TRBV21-1,TRBJ1-4,NA,CASSNHYGDRGRTNEKLFF,TGTGCCAGCAGCAATCACTATGGGGACAGGGGTAGGACTAATGAAAAACTGTTTTTT
many,TRBV28,TRBJ2-3,TRBD1,CASSGRTGGITDTQYF,TGTGCCAGCAGTGGAAGGACAGGGGGCATCACAGATACGCAGTATTTT
NA,TRBV12-3/TRBV12-4,TRBJ2-1,TRBD2,CASSWKAGTSGGSQFF,TGTGCCAGCAGTTGGAAGGCCGGGACTAGCGGGGGAAGTCAGTTCTTC
many,TRBV12-3/TRBV12-4,TRBJ2-7,TRBD2,CASSSHSLAGGLEQYF,TGTGCCAGCAGTTCGCACTCACTAGCGGGAGGGCTCGAGCAGTACTTC
NA,TRBV7-7,TRBJ2-3,NA,CASSLARGNTQYF,TGTGCCAGCAGCTTAGCGAGGGGGAATACGCAGTATTTT
many,TRBV5-1,TRBJ2-7,NA,CASSAGQTSYEQYF,TGCGCCAGCAGCGCGGGACAGACTTCCTACGAGCAGTACTTC
few,TRBV20-1,TRBJ2-4,NA,CSARSGLAKNIQYF,TGCAGTGCTAGATCCGGGTTAGCCAAAAACATTCAGTACTTC
many,TRBV12-3/TRBV12-4,TRBJ2-7,TRBD1,CASSFRTGDYEQYF,TGTGCCAGCAGTTTCAGGACAGGGGACTACGAGCAGTACTTC
NA,TRBV29-1,TRBJ2-1,NA,CSVVGSPSDYNEQFF,TGCAGCGTTGTTGGCTCCCCCTCGGACTACAATGAGCAGTTCTTC
many,TRBV2,TRBJ2-7,NA,CASSLDPRGKSHEQYF,TGTGCCAGCAGTTTAGATCCCAGAGGGAAGAGCCACGAGCAGTACTTC
many,TRBV3-1,TRBJ2-3,NA,CASSPMSSRPRDRRHTQYF,TGTGCCAGCAGCCCCATGTCGTCTCGCCCCAGGGACCGTAGGCATACGCAGTATTTT
few,TRBV5-6,TRBJ1-5,NA,CASSRGGGRWGQPQHF,TGTGCCAGCAGCCGGGGCGGGGGGCGTTGGGGTCAGCCCCAGCATTTT
NA,TRBV20-1,TRBJ2-1,NA,CRADSYNEQFF,TGCAGAGCGGACAGCTACAATGAGCAGTTCTTC
few,TRBV5-6,TRBJ1-2,NA,CASSPTDPNYGYTF,TGTGCCAGCAGCCCAACGGATCCAAACTATGGCTACACCTTC
NA,TRBV29-1,TRBJ1-4,NA,CSAGGGATNEKLFF,TGCAGCGCCGGGGGAGGGGCAACTAATGAAAAACTGTTTTTT
few,TRBV4-1,TRBJ1-1,NA,CASSQDFHGGGGTEAFF,TGCGCCAGCAGCCAAGATTTTCACGGGGGAGGAGGTACTGAAGCTTTCTTT
NA,TRBV20-1,TRBJ1-2,NA,CSAMGVRGYGYTF,TGCAGTGCTATGGGGGTACGGGGCTATGGCTACACCTTC
few,TRBV28,TRBJ2-7,NA,CASSLAQVGEQYF,TGTGCCAGCAGTTTAGCCCAGGTTGGCGAGCAGTACTTC
NA,TRBV3-1,TRBJ2-1,NA,CASSQRTVNNEQFF,TGTGCCAGCAGCCAAAGGACAGTAAACAATGAGCAGTTCTTC
few,TRBV2,TRBJ2-7,TRBD1,CASRGDSYEQYF,TGTGCCAGCAGAGGGGACAGCTACGAGCAGTACTTC